The 5 T cell receptor beta chains presented below share a single source sample, sequenced in a study of cytomegalovirus exposure and HLA in healthy donors. Researchers ran the PCR with 60 Vbeta and 13 Jbeta primers. Assay used: immunoSEQ multiplex PCR; TCRdb lists only in-frame clones, some missing. The table has more than 85,000 clones, approximately 83% seen once; the top ten hold about 6.3%. Sequenced material: PBMCs. The source is a man between 18 and 29 years old in good health and CMV-seronegative.

This sequence joins TRBV7-2 and TRBJ1-1; 7 bases match TRBD1. The CDR3 has 14 residues. CDR1 is SGHTA and CDR2 is FQGNSA in the germline V gene. Unmatched junction bases numbered 5, after V lost 1 base and J lost 6 bases. This chain's CDR3 is CASSLVRTGAEAFF. In nucleotides, the CDR3 is TGTGCCAGCAGCTTAGTACGCACAGGGGCTGAAGCTTTCTTT. The full variable domain, with the rest looked up from reference TRBV7-2 and TRBJ1-1, is GAGVSQSPSNKVTEKGKDVELRCDPISGHTALYWYRQSLGQGLEFLIYFQGNSAPDKSGLPSDRFSAERTGGSVSTLTIQRTQQEDSAVYLCASSLVRTGAEAFFGQGTRLTVV.

The CDR3 region has the DNA TGTGCCAGCAGCTTAGAAGGGGTAAACACTGAAGCTTTCTTT. This gives the protein CASSLEGVNTEAFF. The genes are TRBV7-9 and TRBJ1-1; possibly TRBD1 for D (5 bases). The V gene's germline CDR1 is SEHNR and CDR2 FQNEAQ (reference sequence). V shed 1 base and J shed 2 bases, with 8 bases lying between them. CDR3 length: 14 residues. The variable domain in full, completed from reference TRBV7-9 and TRBJ1-1, reads DTGVSQNPRHKITKRGQNVTFRCDPISEHNRLYWYRQTLGQGPEFLTYFQNEAQLEKSRLLSDRFSAERPKGSFSTLEIQRTEQGDSAMYLCASSLEGVNTEAFFGQGTRLTVV.

This clone was observed a few times. The chain links TRBV7-6 to TRBJ2-7, with a tentative D call TRBD1 (5 bases). V lost 1 base, J lost 2 bases, and 9 bases lay in between. Germline V gene data show CDR1 as SGHVS and CDR2 as FNYEAQ. CDR3 size: 14 residues. This chain's CDR3 is CASSLDRQPYEQYF. The CDR3 DNA sequence: TGTGCCAGCAGCTTAGACAGGCAGCCCTACGAGCAGTACTTC.

The chain has TRBV19 and TRBJ2-3; perhaps TRBD2 as D (6 bases). Trimming took 5 bases from V and 3 from J, leaving 18 bases between them. Germline V CDR1 and CDR2: LNHDA, SQIVND (reference sequence). This CDR3 region has 16 residues. In DNA, the CDR3 is TGTGCCAGTAGTTCCTCACGCGGCGGGGCGACAGATACGCAGTATTTT. It is translated as CASSSSRGGATDTQYF.

This chain uses TRBV6-4 with TRBJ2-3, with a weak D call TRBD1 (6 bases). The CDR3 has 13 amino acids. CDR1 and CDR2 from the germline V gene are MRHNA and SNTAGT. V was shortened by 3 bases and J by 10 bases, with 14 bases between the two germline ends. The CDR3 here is CASSEGRGNAQYF. In DNA form, the CDR3 reads TGTGCCAGCAGTGAGGGCAGGGGTAATGCGCAGTATTTT.